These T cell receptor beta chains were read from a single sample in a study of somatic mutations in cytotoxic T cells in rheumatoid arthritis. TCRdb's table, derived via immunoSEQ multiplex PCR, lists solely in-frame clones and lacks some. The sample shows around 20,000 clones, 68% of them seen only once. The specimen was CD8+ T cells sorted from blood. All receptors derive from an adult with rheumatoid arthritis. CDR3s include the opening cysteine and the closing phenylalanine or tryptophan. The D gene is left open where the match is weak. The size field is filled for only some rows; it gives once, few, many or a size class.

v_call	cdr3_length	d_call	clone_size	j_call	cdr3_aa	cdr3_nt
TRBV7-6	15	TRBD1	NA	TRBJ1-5	CASSLGTGGNQPQHF	TGTGCCAGCAGCTTGGGGACAGGTGGCAATCAGCCCCAGCATTTT
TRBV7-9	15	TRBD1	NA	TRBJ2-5	CASSLAQGAQETQYF	TGTGCCAGCAGCTTAGCACAGGGGGCGCAAGAGACCCAGTACTTC
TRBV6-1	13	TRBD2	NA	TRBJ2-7	CASSAGLAGEQYF	TGTGCCAGCAGTGCGGGACTAGCGGGCGAGCAGTACTTC
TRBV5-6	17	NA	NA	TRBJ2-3	CASSLDVRAGHPDTQYF	TGTGCCAGCAGCTTGGATGTTAGGGCAGGACACCCAGATACGCAGTATTTT
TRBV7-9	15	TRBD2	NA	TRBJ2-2	CASSYLAGETGELFF	TGTGCCAGCAGCTACTTAGCGGGGGAAACCGGGGAGCTGTTTTTT
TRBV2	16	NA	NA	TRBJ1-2	CASSEGMGPSNYGYTF	TGTGCCAGCAGTGAAGGGATGGGGCCTTCTAACTATGGCTACACCTTC
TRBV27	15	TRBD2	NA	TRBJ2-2	CASSFSGANTGELFF	TGTGCCAGCAGTTTCAGCGGGGCGAACACCGGGGAGCTGTTTTTT
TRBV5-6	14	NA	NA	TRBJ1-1	CASSLEISFTEAFF	TGTGCCAGCAGCTTGGAGATTTCCTTCACTGAAGCTTTCTTT
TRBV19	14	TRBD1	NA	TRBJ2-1	CASSTGTGHGEQFF	TGTGCCAGTAGTACCGGGACAGGGCACGGTGAGCAGTTCTTC
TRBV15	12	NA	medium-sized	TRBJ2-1	CATSRGGQRQFF	TGTGCCACCAGCAGAGGCGGCCAGCGGCAGTTCTTC
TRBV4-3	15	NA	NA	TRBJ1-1	CASSQDEGANTEAFF	TGCGCCAGCAGCCAAGATGAAGGAGCGAACACTGAAGCTTTCTTT
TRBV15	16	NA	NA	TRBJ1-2	CATSRDLGADYYGYTF	TGTGCCACCAGCAGAGATTTGGGGGCAGACTACTATGGCTACACCTTC
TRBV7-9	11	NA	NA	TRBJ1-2	CASRTGDGYTF	TGTGCCAGCAGGACAGGCGATGGCTACACCTTC
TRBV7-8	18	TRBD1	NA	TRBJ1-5	CASSLESVGTGYGQPQHF	TGTGCCAGCAGCTTAGAATCGGTCGGGACAGGATACGGTCAGCCCCAGCATTTT
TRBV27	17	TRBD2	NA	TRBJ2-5	CASSLYASGGSKETQYF	TGTGCCAGCAGTTTATACGCTAGCGGGGGCTCCAAAGAGACCCAGTACTTC
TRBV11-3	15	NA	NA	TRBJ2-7	CASSLGAPPADEQYF	TGTGCCAGCAGCTTAGGAGCCCCTCCGGCCGACGAGCAGTACTTC
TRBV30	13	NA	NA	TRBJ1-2	CAWRVRGREGYTF	TGTGCCTGGAGAGTAAGGGGCCGGGAGGGCTACACCTTC
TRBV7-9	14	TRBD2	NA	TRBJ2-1	CASSLGASGTEQFF	TGTGCCAGCAGCTTAGGGGCTAGCGGCACTGAGCAGTTCTTC
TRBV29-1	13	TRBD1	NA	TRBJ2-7	CSVIGGWGYEQYF	TGCAGCGTTATAGGGGGCTGGGGCTACGAGCAGTACTTC
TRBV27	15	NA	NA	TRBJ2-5	CASSIGIQSQETQYF	TGTGCCAGCAGCATTGGGATTCAGTCCCAAGAGACCCAGTACTTC
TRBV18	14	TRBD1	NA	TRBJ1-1	CASWRQGSNTEAFF	TGTGCCAGCTGGCGACAGGGGTCGAACACTGAAGCTTTCTTT
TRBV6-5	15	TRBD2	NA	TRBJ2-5	CASISGGANGETQYF	TGTGCCAGCATTAGCGGGGGGGCGAACGGAGAGACCCAGTACTTC
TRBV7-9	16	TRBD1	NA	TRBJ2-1	CASSFRTGSSYNEQFF	TGTGCCAGCAGCTTTCGGACAGGGAGCTCCTACAATGAGCAGTTCTTC
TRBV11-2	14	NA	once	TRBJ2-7	CASSSGPSSYEQYF	TGTGCCAGCAGCTCGGGACCGAGCTCCTACGAGCAGTACTTC
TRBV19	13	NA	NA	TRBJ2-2	CASSSGGAGELFF	TGTGCCAGTAGTTCCGGGGGCGCCGGGGAGCTGTTTTTT
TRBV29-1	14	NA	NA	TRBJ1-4	CSVGPVSFNEKLFF	TGCAGCGTTGGGCCGGTTTCGTTTAATGAAAAACTGTTTTTT
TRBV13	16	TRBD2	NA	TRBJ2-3	CASSFYSGGAADTQYF	TGTGCCAGCAGCTTTTATAGCGGGGGGGCCGCAGATACGCAGTATTTT
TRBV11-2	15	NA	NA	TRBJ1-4	CASSLVPRESEKLFF	TGTGCCAGCAGCTTAGTCCCCAGGGAAAGTGAAAAACTGTTTTTT
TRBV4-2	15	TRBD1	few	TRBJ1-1	CASSQSLQGPTEAFF	TGTGCCAGCAGCCAATCCCTACAGGGGCCCACTGAAGCTTTCTTT
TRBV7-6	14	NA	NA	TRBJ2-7	CASSPKVASYEQYF	TGTGCCAGCAGCCCCAAGGTGGCGAGTTACGAGCAGTACTTC
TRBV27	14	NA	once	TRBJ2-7	CASSTAGPTYEQYF	TGTGCCAGCAGTACCGCGGGACCGACGTACGAGCAGTACTTC
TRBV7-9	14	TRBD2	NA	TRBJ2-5	CASSQAGGQETQYF	TGTGCCAGCAGTCAAGCGGGGGGACAAGAGACCCAGTACTTC
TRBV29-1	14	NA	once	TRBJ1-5	CSVEGGGDNQPQHF	TGCAGCGTTGAAGGGGGGGGCGACAATCAGCCCCAGCATTTT
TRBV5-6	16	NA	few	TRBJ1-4	CASTGGQKATNEKLFF	TGTGCCAGCACCGGGGGGCAGAAAGCAACTAATGAAAAACTGTTTTTT
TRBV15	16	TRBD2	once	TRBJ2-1	CATSRPPSGGSNEQFF	TGTGCCACCAGCAGACCCCCCAGCGGGGGAAGCAATGAGCAGTTCTTC
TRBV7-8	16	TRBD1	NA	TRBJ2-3	CASSLEGQGAPDTQYF	TGTGCCAGCAGCTTAGAAGGTCAGGGGGCCCCAGATACGCAGTATTTT